Below, 8 T cell receptor beta chains from the same sample are listed, as sequenced in a study of blood T cell repertoires in COVID-19. Generated by immunoSEQ multiplex PCR, the TCRdb table keeps only in-frame clones and is missing some. The sample lists under 65,000 clones; around 90% were seen once. Material: peripheral blood. The receptor set was obtained from a man aged 45-60 years with acute or convalescent COVID-19.

A single count supports this clone. This sequence joins TRBV7-3 and TRBJ2-2; 7 positions agree with TRBD2. Germline V CDR1 and CDR2: SGHTA, FQGTGA. With V trimmed by 6 bases and J by 3 bases, 4 bases remained unmatched. The CDR3 totals 14 residues. The CDR3 region has the DNA TGTGCCAGCAGATCCGCGGGGGACACCGGGGAGCTGTTTTTT. It is translated as CASRSAGDTGELFF.

In DNA form, the CDR3 reads TGTGCCAGCAGTCCCTTCCCGGGAGGCTACACCTTC. It specifies CASSPFPGGYTF. The V call is TRBV12-3 or TRBV12-4, the J call TRBJ1-2; D call uncertain. V was clipped by 5 bases and J by 8 bases, with 12 bases between them. The length of the CDR3 is 12 residues.

V gene TRBV5-4 combines with J gene TRBJ1-1; the D gene is possibly TRBD1 (5 bases). CDR3 length: 14 residues. Trimming stripped 1 base from V and 6 bases from J, with 13 bases between. Per the germline V gene, CDR1 is SGHNT and CDR2 is YYREEE (reference sequence). The DNA for the CDR3 is TGTGCCAGCAGCTTGCGGGGCGGGGTGTCTGAAGCTTTCTTT. The encoded protein is CASSLRGGVSEAFF.

The chain links TRBV19 to TRBJ1-3; unclear D gene. Germline-derived CDR1 and CDR2 are LNHDA and SQIVND (reference sequence). The V end lost 4 bases, the J end lost 3 bases, and 10 bases lay between the germline ends. The CDR3 is 14 amino acids. For the CDR3, the DNA is TGTGCCAGTAGTAGAGGGCTAGATGGAAACACCATATATTTT. This sequence encodes CASSRGLDGNTIYF. Together with reference TRBV19 and TRBJ1-3, the CDR3 gives the full variable domain: DGGITQSPKYLFRKEGQNVTLSCEQNLNHDAMYWYRQDPGQGLRLIYYSQIVNDFQKGDIAEGYSVSREKKESFPLTVTSAQKNPTAFYLCASSRGLDGNTIYFGEGSWLTVV.

The chain links TRBV5-6 to TRBJ1-6; possibly TRBD1 for D (6 bases). CDR3 length: 15 residues. Germline V lookup: CDR1 SGHDT, CDR2 YYEEEE. Trimming took 0 bases from V and 7 from J, leaving 11 bases between them. The CDR3 region has the DNA TGTGCCAGCAGCTTGGCCGAGGGGGTAAATTCACCCCTCCACTTT. Translating it yields CASSLAEGVNSPLHF.

This clone was observed a single time. The chain recombines TRBV3-1 (or the pseudogene TRBV3-2) with TRBJ1-5, with 12 bases identical to TRBD1. This CDR3 region has 15 residues. The germline V gene has CDR1 LGHDT and CDR2 YNNKEL (reference sequence). V was clipped by 6 bases and J by 7 bases; unmatched bases: 7. The CDR3 here is CASSPGTGGDQPQHF. The CDR3 DNA follows: TGTGCCAGCAGTCCCGGGACAGGGGGCGACCAGCCCCAGCATTTT.

The gene calls are TRBV5-1 and TRBJ2-1; 15 nucleotides align to TRBD2. V lost 4 bases, J lost 5 bases, and 7 bases stayed unmatched. Germline values: CDR1 SGHRS, CDR2 YFSETQ. The CDR3 is made up of 17 amino acids. CDR3 nucleotides: TGCGCCAGCAGCAGCGGACTAGCGGGGGGGCTCAACAATGAGCAGTTCTTC. This sequence encodes CASSSGLAGGLNNEQFF.

V usage is TRBV5-1 and J usage is TRBJ2-5, with 7 bases lining up with TRBD1. This CDR3 contains 13 residues. Germline lookup yields CDR1 SGHRS and CDR2 YFSETQ. V lost 1 base, J lost 4 bases, and 1 base stayed unmatched. CDR3 region: CASSLHRGETQYF. CDR3 DNA sequence: TGCGCCAGCAGCTTGCACAGGGGAGAGACCCAGTACTTC.